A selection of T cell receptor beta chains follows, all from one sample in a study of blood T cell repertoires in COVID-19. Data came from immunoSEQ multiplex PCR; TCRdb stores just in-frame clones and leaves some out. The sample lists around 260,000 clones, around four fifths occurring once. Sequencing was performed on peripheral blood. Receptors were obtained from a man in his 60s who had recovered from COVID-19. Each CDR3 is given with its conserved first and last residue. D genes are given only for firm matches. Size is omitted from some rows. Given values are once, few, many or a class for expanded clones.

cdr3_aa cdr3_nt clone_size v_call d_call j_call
CASSLGDRALLSSYEQYF TGTGCCAGCAGCTTGGGGGACAGGGCGTTATTGAGCTCCTACGAGCAGTACTTC NA TRBV5-4 TRBD1 TRBJ2-7
CASRTGADEQFF TGCGCCAGCAGAACAGGGGCCGATGAGCAGTTCTTC NA TRBV10-2 TRBD1 TRBJ2-1
CASSPTRTEGEKLFF TGTGCCAGCTCACCGACCCGGACAGAGGGGGAAAAACTGTTTTTT NA TRBV18 NA TRBJ1-4
CATSDSGNTKTQYF TGTGCCACCAGTGATTCTGGCAACACTAAGACCCAGTACTTC NA TRBV24-1 NA TRBJ2-5
CAWTGGGRGTQYF TGTGCCTGGACTGGCGGGGGGAGAGGTACGCAGTATTTT NA TRBV30 TRBD2 TRBJ2-3
CASSLALRTGRDEQYF TGTGCCAGCAGCTTGGCCCTCCGGACAGGGAGAGACGAGCAGTACTTC NA TRBV5-4 TRBD1 TRBJ2-7
CASSTLDQGEHTF TGTGCCAGCAGCACCCTAGACCAGGGGGAACACACCTTC few TRBV5-4 TRBD1 TRBJ1-2
CASSLQGLRETQYF TGTGCCAGCAGCTTGCAGGGCCTTCGGGAGACCCAGTACTTC NA TRBV5-6 NA TRBJ2-5
CASSSRTGIQPQHF TGTGCCAGTAGTTCCCGGACAGGGATCCAGCCCCAGCATTTT NA TRBV19 TRBD1 TRBJ1-5
CASSPAGERGYGYTF TGTGCCAGCAGCCCGGCCGGGGAACGCGGATATGGCTACACCTTC NA TRBV3-1/TRBV3-2 NA TRBJ1-2
CASSLAGVHYGYTF TGTGCCAGCAGCTTAGCCGGGGTCCACTATGGCTACACCTTC NA TRBV7-9 NA TRBJ1-2
CASSPRYSGSTGEQFF TGTGCCAGCAGCCCTCGCTATAGCGGGAGTACTGGTGAGCAGTTCTTC NA TRBV6-2/TRBV6-3 TRBD2 TRBJ2-1
CSAGERFSSYEQYF TGCAGTGCTGGTGAGAGGTTTTCCTCCTACGAGCAGTACTTC NA TRBV20-1 NA TRBJ2-7
CASGLGGRYGYTF TGTGCTAGTGGTTTGGGGGGGAGGTATGGCTACACCTTC NA TRBV12-5 NA TRBJ1-2
CASSTSGGRVGETQYF TGTGCCAGTAGTACCTCCGGCGGGAGGGTCGGAGAGACCCAGTACTTC NA TRBV19 TRBD2 TRBJ2-5
CASKDFTDTQYF TGTGCCAGCAAGGACTTCACAGATACGCAGTATTTT NA TRBV3-1/TRBV3-2 NA TRBJ2-3
CAWRLGQGNNSPLHF TGTGCCTGGAGACTAGGACAGGGGAATAATTCACCCCTCCACTTT NA TRBV30 TRBD1 TRBJ1-6
CARGGGGSSYNEQFF TGTGCCAGAGGGGGTGGGGGCAGCTCCTACAATGAGCAGTTCTTC NA TRBV2 NA TRBJ2-1
CANETGVDYGYTF TGTGCCAACGAGACAGGGGTAGACTATGGCTACACCTTC NA TRBV2 TRBD1 TRBJ1-2
CGTTASNEQFF TGTGGCACGACAGCATCCAATGAGCAGTTCTTC NA TRBV19 NA TRBJ2-1
CASSRGTAVRANQPQHF TGTGCCAGCTCACGTGGGACAGCGGTTCGAGCCAATCAGCCCCAGCATTTT NA TRBV18 TRBD1 TRBJ1-5
CASSLGQGSSSYNSPLHF TGTGCCAGCAGCCTCGGACAGGGCTCGAGCTCCTATAATTCACCCCTCCACTTT NA TRBV3-1/TRBV3-2 TRBD1 TRBJ1-6
CASCPAGEGTQYF TGTGCCAGCTGTCCCGCGGGAGAGGGGACCCAGTACTTC NA TRBV6-5 TRBD2 TRBJ2-5
CASSFSGLAGGLHEQYF TGCGCCAGCAGCTTCTCCGGACTAGCGGGAGGGCTGCACGAGCAGTACTTC NA TRBV5-1 TRBD2 TRBJ2-7
CASSAPMNSNTGELFF TGTGCCAGCAGCGCCCCTATGAATTCGAACACCGGGGAGCTGTTTTTT NA TRBV9 NA TRBJ2-2
CASSLMGGDEQFF TGTGCCAGCAGCTTGATGGGGGGGGATGAGCAGTTCTTC NA TRBV5-4 TRBD2 TRBJ2-1
CASSLDPSGMGSYNEQFF TGTGCCAGCAGCTTAGACCCTAGCGGGATGGGGTCCTACAATGAGCAGTTCTTC once TRBV11-2 TRBD2 TRBJ2-1
CASSPEVAAGETQYF TGTGCCAGCAGTCCAGAGGTAGCGGCCGGGGAGACCCAGTACTTC NA TRBV2 NA TRBJ2-5
CASSWGGKTEAFF TGTGCCAGCAGCTGGGGAGGGAAAACTGAAGCTTTCTTT NA TRBV12-3/TRBV12-4 NA TRBJ1-1
CASRFRSGWNQPQHF TGTGCCAGCCGTTTTCGGTCAGGGTGGAATCAGCCCCAGCATTTT NA TRBV19 NA TRBJ1-5
CAISVSESYGYTF TGTGCCATCAGCGTTAGTGAGAGCTATGGCTACACCTTC NA TRBV10-3 NA TRBJ1-2
CASSPSETQYF TGTGCCAGCAGTCCTTCGGAGACCCAGTACTTC NA TRBV6-5 NA TRBJ2-5
CASSEMVQGAANQPQHF TGTGCCAGCAGTGAAATGGTACAGGGGGCCGCCAATCAGCCCCAGCATTTT NA TRBV6-1 TRBD1 TRBJ1-5
CASSQLGQANNEQFF TGTGCCAGCAGCCAACTGGGACAGGCGAACAATGAGCAGTTCTTC NA TRBV3-1/TRBV3-2 TRBD1 TRBJ2-1
CASSQYPTGLASGNTIYF TGTGCCAGCAGCCAATACCCGACAGGGCTAGCCTCTGGAAACACCATATATTTT NA TRBV5-4 TRBD1 TRBJ1-3
CASSGNPSGIYNEQFF TGCGCCAGCAGCGGAAATCCTAGCGGGATCTACAATGAGCAGTTCTTC NA TRBV4-1 TRBD2 TRBJ2-1
CASGPASGGGTQYF TGTGCCAGCGGCCCGGCTAGCGGGGGTGGGACCCAGTACTTC few TRBV27 TRBD2 TRBJ2-5
CASSLINSGAAGELFF TGTGCCAGCAGCTTAATCAACTCAGGGGCCGCCGGGGAGCTGTTTTTT NA TRBV7-3 NA TRBJ2-2
CPSSRHSSGGSTDTQYF TGCCCCAGCAGCCGACACTCTAGCGGAGGTAGCACAGATACGCAGTATTTT NA TRBV4-1 TRBD2 TRBJ2-3
CASSLGPGQGADQPQHF TGTGCCAGCAGCTTAGGCCCGGGACAGGGGGCCGATCAGCCCCAGCATTTT NA TRBV7-2 TRBD1 TRBJ1-5
CASSPRTSGGTGELFF TGTGCCAGCAGCCCCAGGACTAGCGGGGGTACCGGGGAGCTGTTTTTT NA TRBV7-8 TRBD2 TRBJ2-2
CSVDGAGGSDVYGYTF TGCAGCGTTGATGGGGCAGGGGGCTCAGACGTCTATGGCTACACCTTC few TRBV29-1 TRBD1 TRBJ1-2
CASSLADRASGNTIYF TGCGCCAGCAGCTTGGCAGACAGGGCCTCTGGAAACACCATATATTTT NA TRBV5-1 TRBD1 TRBJ1-3